The clone carrying this TCR beta chain was observed a single time. Its antigen is currently unknown. Trimming cost V 3 bases and J 11 bases; bases outside gene matches: 15. CDR3 size: 17 residues. Germline assignment: CDR1 LNHNV and CDR2 YYDKDF (reference sequence). This specimen comes from a study of breast tumors, draining lymph nodes, adjacent tissues. Study results and caveats: Tumor T cell lymph node origin was a supported hypothesis, not proven. Luminal-like breast cancer showed significantly greater tumor-nontumor repertoire similarity than basal-like breast cancer did. Findings are consistent with lymph node origin and intratumoral expansion of most tumor T cells. Tumor TCR diversity was below lymph nodes but above nontumor tissue.

TCRdb recomputed calls from the multiplex PCR reads with MiXCR, one row per CDR3 protein. The sample lists around 150,000 distinct CDR3 sequences; 32% were seen once. Samples came from axillary lymph nodes draining the breast cancer. The sequencing input was axillary lymph node tissue. The TCR sequence derives from a female donor with breast cancer. Some clones in this sample may be carry-over from other donors' samples. The chain links TRBV15 to TRBJ1-5; 11 bases agree with TRBD1. In nucleotides, the CDR3 is TGTGCCACCAGCAGGGATTCCGGGACAGGGGGTTCGGAGACCCAGCATTTT. This sequence encodes CATSRDSGTGGSETQHF. Using reference TRBV15 and TRBJ1-5 for the parts outside the CDR3, the full variable domain is DAMVIQNPRYQVTQFGKPVTLSCSQTLNHNVMYWYQQKSSQAPKLLFHYYDKDFNNEADTPDNFQSRRPNTSFCFLDIRSPGLGDTAMYLCATSRDSGTGGSETQHFGDGTRLSIL.